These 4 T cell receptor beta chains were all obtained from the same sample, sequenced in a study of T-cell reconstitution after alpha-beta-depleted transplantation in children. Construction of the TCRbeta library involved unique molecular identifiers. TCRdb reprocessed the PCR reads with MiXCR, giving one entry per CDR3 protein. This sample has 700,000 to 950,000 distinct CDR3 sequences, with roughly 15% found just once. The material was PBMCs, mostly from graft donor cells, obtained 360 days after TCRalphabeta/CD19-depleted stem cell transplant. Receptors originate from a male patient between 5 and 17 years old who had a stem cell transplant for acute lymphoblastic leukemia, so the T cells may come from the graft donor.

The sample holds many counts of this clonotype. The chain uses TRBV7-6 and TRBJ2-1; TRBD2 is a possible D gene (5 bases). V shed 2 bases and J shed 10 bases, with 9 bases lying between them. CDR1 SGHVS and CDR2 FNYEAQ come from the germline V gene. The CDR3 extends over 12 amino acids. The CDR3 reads CASSLYTGEQFF. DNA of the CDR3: TGTGCCAGCAGCTTATATACGGGAGAGCAGTTCTTC.

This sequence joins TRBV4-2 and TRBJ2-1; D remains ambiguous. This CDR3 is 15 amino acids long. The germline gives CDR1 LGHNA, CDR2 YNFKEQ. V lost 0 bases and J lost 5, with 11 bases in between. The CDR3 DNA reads TGTGCCAGCAGCCAAGATCTTAACTACGACAATGAGCAGTTCTTC. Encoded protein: CASSQDLNYDNEQFF.

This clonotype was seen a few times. DNA for the CDR3: TGCAGTGCTAGAAAGCTAGTGGGGATTTACGAGCAGTACTTC. This codes for CSARKLVGIYEQYF. The chain has TRBV20-1 and TRBJ2-7; the D is unclear. The CDR3 is 14 amino acids. V shed 2 bases and J shed 4 bases, with 15 bases lying between them. Germline V gene lookup returns CDR1 DFQATT and CDR2 SNEGSKA (reference sequence).

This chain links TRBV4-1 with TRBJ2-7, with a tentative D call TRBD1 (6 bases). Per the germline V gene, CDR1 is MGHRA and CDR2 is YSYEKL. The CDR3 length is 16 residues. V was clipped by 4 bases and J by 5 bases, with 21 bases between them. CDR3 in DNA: TGCGCCAGCAGCCCCCGACAGGAAATACTGGGGAACGAGCAGTACTTC. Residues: CASSPRQEILGNEQYF.